The 17 T cell receptor beta chains in this list originate from one sample, sequenced in a study of shared clonotypes between healthy human individuals. Sequencing was performed with immunoSEQ multiplex PCR; in TCRdb, only in-frame clones are kept and a portion is missing. The data show approximately 2,000,000 clones, with just over 90% seen just once and about 1.7% held by the top ten. CD8 cells classed as naive were CD45RO-negative and positively selected for CCR7, excluding terminally differentiated effector memory CD45RA+ cells. Sequenced material: naive CD8+ T cells from PBMCs. The receptors were sampled from a man between 18 and 35 years old in good health. Some clones in this sample may be carry-over from other donors' samples.

V gene TRBV28 combines with J gene TRBJ1-5; D is perhaps TRBD1 (5 bases). CDR1 and CDR2 (germline): MDHEN, SYDVKM. This CDR3 has 13 amino acids. V shed 8 bases and J shed 7 bases, with 15 bases lying between them. The CDR3 DNA follows: TGTGCCAGCTCCTCTGCAGGGAGCCAGCCCCAGCATTTT. This translates into CASSSAGSQPQHF.

Details on this clone: Different DNA sequences within this sample yield the same CDR3. The V gene is TRBV25-1, the J gene TRBJ2-7; 11 bases fit TRBD1. Germline values: CDR1 MGHDK, CDR2 SYGVNS. V shed 2 bases, J shed 4 bases, and the junction held 1 base outside the gene matches. The CDR3 covers 14 residues. The CDR3: CASSEGQGAYEQYF. The CDR3 DNA is TGTGCCAGCAGTGAAGGACAGGGGGCGTACGAGCAGTACTTC.

J is TRBJ1-2 and V is TRBV27, with a weak D call TRBD1 (5 bases). Trimming took 6 bases from V and 4 from J, leaving 15 bases between them. This CDR3 has 14 residues. The germline V gene encodes CDR1 MNHEY and CDR2 SMNVEV (reference sequence). CDR3 nucleotides: TGTGCCAGCAGACCCGGGGGGGAGAGCTATGGCTACACCTTC. Its translation is CASRPGGESYGYTF.

The chain carries TRBV18 and TRBJ1-4; perhaps TRBD1 as D (6 bases). Germline CDR1 is KGHSH and CDR2 is LQKENI. The CDR3 totals 13 residues. V lost 7 bases, J lost 5 bases, and 11 bases lay in between. CDR3 nucleotides: TGTGCCAGCTTCCCGGGACACAATGAAAAACTGTTTTTT. This encodes CASFPGHNEKLFF.

The rearrangement links TRBV29-1 to TRBJ2-7; 11 bases fit TRBD2. This CDR3 is 16 amino acids long. With V trimmed by 2 bases and J by 4 bases, 10 bases remained unmatched. Germline-derived CDR1 and CDR2 are SQVTM and ANQGSEA. CDR3 DNA sequence: TGCAGCGTTGAAAGGCTAGCGGGAGGTGATGGATACGAGCAGTACTTC. It translates to CSVERLAGGDGYEQYF.

V usage is TRBV5-6 and J usage is TRBJ1-1, with unresolved D. The CDR3 covers 12 residues. V was clipped by 1 base and J by 6 bases, with 7 bases between them. The germline gives CDR1 SGHDT, CDR2 YYEEEE. The CDR3 sequence is CASSLLLSEAFF. In DNA form, the CDR3 reads TGTGCCAGCAGCTTGTTGCTTTCTGAAGCTTTCTTT.

This sequence joins TRBV12-5 and TRBJ2-7, with a weak D call TRBD2 (5 bases). The V gene lost 2 bases and the J gene lost 3 bases, with 8 bases spanning the gap. The CDR3 has 13 residues. CDR1 and CDR2 (germline): LGHNT, FRNRAP. The CDR3 region is CASGLWENYEQYF. CDR3 DNA sequence: TGTGCTAGTGGTTTGTGGGAGAACTACGAGCAGTACTTC.

The rearrangement joins TRBV2 to TRBJ1-5; no reliable D call. Germline CDR1 SNHLY, CDR2 FYNNEI. V was trimmed by 4 bases and J by 1 base, leaving 14 bases between them. The CDR3 consists of 16 residues. CDR3 in DNA: TGTGCCAGCAGTGGCGGGCTCCTAGGCAGCAATCAGCCCCAGCATTTT. Protein sequence: CASSGGLLGSNQPQHF.

The rearrangement uses TRBV5-5 and TRBJ2-4; D is perhaps TRBD1 (5 bases). Per the germline V gene, CDR1 is SGHKS and CDR2 is YYEKEE (reference sequence). Trimming removed 5 bases at V and 3 bases at J, with 12 bases between. The CDR3 contains 14 residues. CDR3 DNA: TGTGCCAGCAGGCAGCAGGGTGGCAAAAACATTCAGTACTTC. This codes for CASRQQGGKNIQYF.

The J gene is TRBJ2-7, the V gene TRBV30; 7 bases agree with TRBD1. The V segment lost 0 bases and the J segment 3 bases; nucleotides outside the gene matches: 8. CDR1 and CDR2 from the germline V gene are GTSNPN and SVGIG (reference sequence). The CDR3 has 15 residues. The CDR3 region is CAWSVPPGQLYEQYF. CDR3 sequence (DNA): TGTGCCTGGAGTGTACCCCCGGGACAGCTCTACGAGCAGTACTTC.

V is TRBV28 and J is TRBJ2-1; 11 bases map to TRBD2. With 7 bases clipped from V and 2 bases from J, the junction kept 13 bases outside the gene matches. Germline CDR1 reads MDHEN; CDR2 reads SYDVKM. This CDR3 comprises 18 residues. The CDR3 sequence: CASTWGGPSGRTYNEQFF. CDR3 in DNA: TGTGCCAGCACCTGGGGTGGGCCTAGCGGGAGGACCTACAATGAGCAGTTCTTC.

The chain recombines TRBV19 with TRBJ2-7; possible D gene TRBD1, 6 bases. V lost 5 bases and J lost 3, with 17 bases in between. The CDR3 is 15 amino acids. CDR1 and CDR2 (germline): LNHDA, SQIVND (reference sequence). The CDR3 loop is CASSPSDRTDYEQYF. The CDR3 region has the DNA TGTGCCAGTAGTCCGTCCGACAGGACCGACTACGAGCAGTACTTC.

Regarding this clone: One end of the junction fails to match germline, which may point to a read error. The chain couples TRBV28 to TRBJ1-1; the D gene is possibly TRBD1 (6 bases). This CDR3 has 15 amino acids. Germline CDR1 reads MDHEN; CDR2 reads SYDVKM. CDR3 sequence: CASRLGALLNTEAFF. The CDR3 bases are TGTGCCAGCCGTTTGGGGGCTCTACTGAACACTGAAGCTTTCTTT.

The chain links TRBV5-4 to TRBJ1-2; no clear D. V shed 3 bases and J shed 8 bases, with 20 bases lying between them. The CDR3 consists of 15 residues. Germline loops: CDR1 SGHNT, CDR2 YYREEE (reference sequence). The CDR3 sequence is CASSSDLIVSVGYTF. The CDR3 DNA is TGTGCCAGCAGCTCGGACTTGATTGTATCAGTCGGCTACACCTTC.

In the case of this clone: A read error is possible here, since a much larger clone lies one base away. Additional DNA sequences in this sample encode the identical CDR3. This chain links TRBV11-2 with TRBJ2-7; no firm D call. The CDR3 is 12 residues long. Germline CDR1 SGHAT, CDR2 FQNNGV. V was shortened by 1 base and J by 3 bases, with 4 bases between the two germline ends. The CDR3 is CASSLAGYEQYF. CDR3 nucleotides: TGTGCCAGCAGCTTAGCCGGCTACGAGCAGTACTTC.

The V call is TRBV28, the J call TRBJ2-5; TRBD2 agrees at 7 bases. The germline CDR1 and CDR2 sequences are MDHEN and SYDVKM. The CDR3 consists of 17 residues. The V segment lost 6 bases and the J segment 5 bases; nucleotides outside the gene matches: 18. The CDR3 protein is CASSLGAGPLTRETQYF. Here the CDR3 DNA reads TGTGCCAGCAGCCTTGGAGCGGGACCCCTAACGCGGGAGACCCAGTACTTC.

The chain employs TRBV10-3 and TRBJ2-3; D perhaps matches TRBD2 (5 bases). This CDR3 contains 16 residues. Germline CDR1 and CDR2: ENHRY and SYGVKD. V was trimmed by 3 bases and J by 0 bases, leaving 13 bases between them. The CDR3 DNA reads as TGTGCCATCAGTGATCAGGTCGGGGATAGCACAGATACGCAGTATTTT. It specifies CAISDQVGDSTDTQYF.